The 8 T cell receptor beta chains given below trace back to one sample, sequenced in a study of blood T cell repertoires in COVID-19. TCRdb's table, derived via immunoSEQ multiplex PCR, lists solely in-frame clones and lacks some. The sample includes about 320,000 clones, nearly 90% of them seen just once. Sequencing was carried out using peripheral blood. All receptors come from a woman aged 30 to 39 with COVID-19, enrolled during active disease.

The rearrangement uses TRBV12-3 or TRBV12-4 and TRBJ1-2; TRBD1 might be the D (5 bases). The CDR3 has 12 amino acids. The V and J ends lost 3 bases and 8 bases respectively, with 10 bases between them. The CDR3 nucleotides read TGTGCCAGCAGTTTTGGCAGGGCCGGCTACACCTTC. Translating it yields CASSFGRAGYTF.

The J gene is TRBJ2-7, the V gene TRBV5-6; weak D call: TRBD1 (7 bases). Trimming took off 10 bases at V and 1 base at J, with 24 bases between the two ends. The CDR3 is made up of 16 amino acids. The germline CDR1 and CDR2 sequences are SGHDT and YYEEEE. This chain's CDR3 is CAPRGERGWESYEQYF. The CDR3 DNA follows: TGTGCCCCCAGGGGGGAACGGGGGTGGGAGTCCTACGAGCAGTACTTC.

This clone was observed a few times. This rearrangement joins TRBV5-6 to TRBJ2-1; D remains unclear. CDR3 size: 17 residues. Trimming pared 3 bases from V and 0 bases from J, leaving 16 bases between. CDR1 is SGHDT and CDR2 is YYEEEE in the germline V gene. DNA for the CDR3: TGTGCCAGCAGCTCATCGCCTCGACGGAGCTCCTACAATGAGCAGTTCTTC. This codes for CASSSSPRRSSYNEQFF.

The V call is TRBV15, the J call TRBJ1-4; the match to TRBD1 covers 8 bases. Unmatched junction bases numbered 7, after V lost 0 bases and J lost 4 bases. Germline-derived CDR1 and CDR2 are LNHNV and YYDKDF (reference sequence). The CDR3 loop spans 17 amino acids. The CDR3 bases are TGTGCCACCAGCAGAGATAAGATGGGACAGGATAATGAAAAACTGTTTTTT. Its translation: CATSRDKMGQDNEKLFF.

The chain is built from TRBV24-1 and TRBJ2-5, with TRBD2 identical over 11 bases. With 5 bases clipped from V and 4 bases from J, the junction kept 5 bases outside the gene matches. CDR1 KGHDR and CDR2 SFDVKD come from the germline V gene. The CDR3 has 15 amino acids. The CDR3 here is CATSVRLAGRETQYF. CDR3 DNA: TGTGCCACCAGTGTTCGACTAGCGGGGAGAGAGACCCAGTACTTC.

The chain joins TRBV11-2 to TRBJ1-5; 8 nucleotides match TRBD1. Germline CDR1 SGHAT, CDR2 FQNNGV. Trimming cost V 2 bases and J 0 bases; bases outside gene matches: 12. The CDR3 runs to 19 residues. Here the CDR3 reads CASSLPETGEQNSNQPQHF. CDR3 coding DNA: TGTGCCAGCAGCTTACCCGAGACAGGGGAACAAAATAGCAATCAGCCCCAGCATTTT.

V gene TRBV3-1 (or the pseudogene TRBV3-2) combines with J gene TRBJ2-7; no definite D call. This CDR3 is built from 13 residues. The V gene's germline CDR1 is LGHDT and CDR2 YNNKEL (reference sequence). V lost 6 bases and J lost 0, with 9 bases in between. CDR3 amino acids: CASSPSNSYEQYF. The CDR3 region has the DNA TGTGCCAGCAGTCCCTCTAACTCCTACGAGCAGTACTTC.

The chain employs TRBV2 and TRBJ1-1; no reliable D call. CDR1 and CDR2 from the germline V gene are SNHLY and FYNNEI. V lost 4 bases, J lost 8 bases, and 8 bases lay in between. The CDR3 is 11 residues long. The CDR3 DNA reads TGTGCCAGCAGTGGAGGACTGGAAGCTTTCTTT. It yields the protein CASSGGLEAFF.